This passage covers 14 T cell receptor beta chains from one sample sequenced in a study of cytomegalovirus exposure and HLA in healthy donors. PCR primers comprised 60 Vbeta and 13 Jbeta primers. Assay: immunoSEQ multiplex PCR; the TCRdb copy retains only in-frame clones and omits some. This repertoire shows over 150,000 clones, 65% to 80% found once; its top ten account for roughly 4%. Material for sequencing was PBMCs. The source is a woman aged 40 to 49 in good health and CMV-seronegative.

V and J are TRBV4-1 and TRBJ1-1, with D perhaps matching TRBD1 (5 bases). From germline, CDR1 is MGHRA and CDR2 YSYEKL. The length of the CDR3 is 14 residues. The germline V and J ends were trimmed by 2 bases and 1 base, with 8 bases remaining between them. CDR3 protein: CASSQKQGNTEAFF. The CDR3 DNA sequence: TGCGCCAGCAGCCAAAAGCAGGGGAACACTGAAGCTTTCTTT.

The CDR3 is CAISEWDSANYGYTF. CDR3 coding DNA: TGTGCCATCAGTGAGTGGGACAGCGCTAACTATGGCTACACCTTC. The chain recombines TRBV10-3 with TRBJ1-2; 7 bases are shared with TRBD1. Germline CDR1 and CDR2: ENHRY and SYGVKD. Trimming at V came to 1 base and at J to 0 bases, leaving 2 bases not matched to a gene. The CDR3 contains 15 residues.

V usage is TRBV20-1 and J usage is TRBJ1-2; 7 bases map to TRBD1. V shed 6 bases and J 7 bases; nucleotides not matched to a gene: 5. This CDR3 is built from 11 residues. Germline lookup yields CDR1 DFQATT and CDR2 SNEGSKA (reference sequence). CDR3 coding DNA: TGCAGTGCCCAGGGGGGTAGTGGCTACACCTTC. Amino acid sequence: CSAQGGSGYTF.

The chain links TRBV7-8 to TRBJ1-5, with D unresolved. The CDR3 runs 14 residues. Germline CDR1 reads SGHVS; CDR2 reads FQNEAQ. Trimming left V 1 base short and J 3 bases short, with 7 bases between. The CDR3 spells CASSLGSFNQPQHF. CDR3 DNA: TGTGCCAGCAGCTTAGGGAGTTTCAATCAGCCCCAGCATTTT. Together with reference TRBV7-8 and TRBJ1-5, the CDR3 gives the full variable domain: GAGVSQSPRYKVAKRGQDVALRCDPISGHVSLFWYQQALGQGPEFLTYFQNEAQLDKSGLPSDRFFAERPEGSVSTLKIQRTQQEDSAVYLCASSLGSFNQPQHFGDGTRLSIL.

Here the CDR3 reads CASTARYQETQYF. The CDR3 nucleotides are TGTGCCAGCACGGCTAGGTACCAAGAGACCCAGTACTTC. The V and J genes are TRBV27 and TRBJ2-5; D is ambiguous. The ends were cut back, 7 bases at V and 0 bases at J, with 9 bases in the middle. This CDR3 is 13 amino acids long. The V gene's germline CDR1 is MNHEY and CDR2 SMNVEV (reference sequence).

This clone was seen a few times. The chain has TRBV5-1 and TRBJ1-2, with a weak D call TRBD1 (5 bases). The CDR3 consists of 13 residues. V shed 2 bases and J shed 4 bases, with 9 bases lying between them. CDR1 is SGHRS and CDR2 is YFSETQ in the germline V gene. CDR3 loop: CASSFGALYGYTF. In nucleotides, the CDR3 is TGCGCCAGCAGCTTTGGGGCCCTCTATGGCTACACCTTC.

This rearrangement joins TRBV2 to TRBJ1-1; D is possibly TRBD1 (6 bases). Germline CDR1 reads SNHLY; CDR2 reads FYNNEI. The CDR3 consists of 15 residues. V was pared by 7 bases and J by 0 bases, with 15 bases between. CDR3 protein: CASTTPQGLNTEAFF. The CDR3 coding sequence is TGTGCCAGCACCACTCCACAGGGTCTGAACACTGAAGCTTTCTTT.

The J gene is TRBJ2-3, the V gene TRBV30; D perhaps matches TRBD1 (6 bases). Germline lookup yields CDR1 GTSNPN and CDR2 SVGIG (reference sequence). The CDR3 contains 15 residues. V was pared by 2 bases and J by 3 bases, with 15 bases between. The DNA of the CDR3 is TGTGCCTGGAGTACAGGGAAGAGGGTGACAGATACGCAGTATTTT. Protein sequence: CAWSTGKRVTDTQYF. Drawing the rest from reference TRBV30 and TRBJ2-3, the complete variable domain is SQTIHQWPATLVQPVGSPLSLECTVEGTSNPNLYWYRQAAGRGLQLLFYSVGIGQISSEVPQNLSASRPQDRQFILSSKKLLLSDSGFYLCAWSTGKRVTDTQYFGPGTRLTVL.

The chain recombines TRBV6-1 with TRBJ2-1; TRBD2 matches 7 bases. V lost 8 bases to trimming and J lost 5 bases; unmatched junction nucleotides: 3. This CDR3 has 12 amino acids. CDR1 is MNHNS and CDR2 is SASEGT in the germline V gene. CDR3 bases: TGTGCCAGCGTGGGAGGGCACAATGAGCAGTTCTTC. This codes for CASVGGHNEQFF.

The chain links TRBV5-1 to TRBJ1-2, with a weak D call TRBD1 (6 bases). The V gene's germline CDR1 is SGHRS and CDR2 YFSETQ. The CDR3 covers 13 residues. The V end was cut by 2 bases, the J end by 7 bases, with 12 bases between. Here the CDR3 DNA reads TGCGCCAGCAGCTTTGGCCAGGGGTTTGGCTACACCTTC. Translated, it gives CASSFGQGFGYTF.

This chain joins TRBV11-2 and TRBJ2-7; 8 bases map to TRBD2. This CDR3 spans 16 amino acids. The ends lost 1 base at V and 2 bases at J; junction bases unmatched: 7. CDR1 is SGHAT and CDR2 is FQNNGV in the germline V gene. This CDR3 reads CASSLVIERGTYEQYF. DNA of the CDR3: TGTGCCAGCAGCTTAGTGATCGAGCGGGGGACCTACGAGCAGTACTTC.

V is TRBV5-8 and J is TRBJ1-5; D gene uncertain. The CDR3 consists of 16 residues. Trimming took off 3 bases at V and 0 bases at J, with 13 bases between the two ends. In germline, CDR1 is SGHTS, CDR2 YDEGEE. In DNA, the CDR3 is TGTGCCAGCAGCTGGAGCCGGTCTCATAGCAATCAGCCCCAGCATTTT. It specifies CASSWSRSHSNQPQHF. The full variable domain, completed using reference TRBV5-8 and TRBJ1-5, is EAGVTQSPTHLIKTRGQQATLRCSPISGHTSVYWYQQALGLGLQFLLWYDEGEERNRGNFPPRFSGRQFPNYSSELNVNALELEDSALYLCASSWSRSHSNQPQHFGDGTRLSIL.

J is TRBJ1-4 and V is TRBV6-1; a weak D match, TRBD1 (6 bases). Germline V gives CDR1 MNHNS, CDR2 SASEGT. V was cut by 0 bases and J by 15 bases, with 14 bases left in between. The CDR3 has 13 amino acids. CDR3 in amino acids: CASSEARTARVFF. The CDR3 DNA sequence: TGTGCCAGCAGTGAAGCCCGGACAGCGAGGGTGTTTTTT.

The V and J genes are TRBV7-9 and TRBJ2-7, with D possibly matching TRBD1 (6 bases). The V and J ends lost 6 bases and 2 bases respectively, with 20 bases between them. The CDR3 runs 16 residues. CDR1 and CDR2 from the germline V gene are SEHNR and FQNEAQ (reference sequence). This CDR3 is CASRGIDRRSAYEQYF. In DNA, the CDR3 is TGTGCCAGCAGGGGTATTGACAGGAGGTCCGCCTACGAGCAGTACTTC.